This T cell receptor (beta chain) comes out of a study of blood T cell repertoires in COVID-19 (dated by TCRdb to 2018 to 2020). Some background on the complete study: Samples covering the acute and convalescent phases of COVID-19 were provided by collaborators in the United States, Italy and Spain. Deeply sampled blood TCRbeta repertoires from subjects exposed to, actively infected with, or recovered from COVID-19 were included in the dataset. Nearly every sample came with metadata listing a de-identified subject ID, COVID-19 status, age in years and sex. A freely available public database, intended as a resource for researchers studying the immune response to SARS-CoV-2, is where the repertoires were released. Samples came from the ongoing ImmuneRACE study (first 160 participants) plus 1,254 subjects from 6 global collaborators. Where available, HLA class I and class II types were taken from metadata supplied by the sample provider and were not determined by assay-based typing. The prospective study material was composed of cDNA or gDNA derived from T cells, B-cell-depleted T cells, or PBMCs. Study-level results and caveats: The quantity of clinical and demographic metadata differed by source and by participant and was supplied without curation.

TCRbeta CDR3 regions were amplified from genomic DNA using the immunoSEQ Assay, a bias-controlled multiplex PCR. The paper's processing steps were these. The number of nucleated cells in each sample was estimated from the amplification of reference gene primers within the assay. To quantify the absolute abundance of each unique TCRbeta CDR3 rearrangement, sequence reads were collapsed and filtered. For each sample, productive Simpson clonality was calculated as the square root of Simpson's diversity index over productive rearrangements. TCRdb retrieved this table from immuneACCESS and kept in-frame rearrangements only. Not all clones are present; in checked studies, unresolved V genes account for under half, and no reason is known for the remainder. From that table come the V and J calls and clone size; the DNA was used to work out D and trimming. The sample data list about 140,000 clones, and about 88% of these were observed just once. Approximately 2.4% of the sample rests with the top ten.

Concerning this clone itself: The antigen this receptor binds is unknown. Per-base quality was not reported, and no clone a single base away is much larger than it.

One collaborating source in Seattle enrolled patients during active infection and followed them longitudinally through the course of disease. The collaborating institutions used their own protocols to collect whole blood in K2EDTA tubes. For TCRbeta analysis, collaborators shipped samples as frozen whole blood, isolated PBMCs, or DNA extracted from either of those sample types. The CDR3 holds 16 amino acids from the cysteine to the phenylalanine. The entry retains the CDR3 DNA only, 48 bases that are in frame from base 1. From a lookup of the germline V gene (reference sequence), CDR1 and CDR2 are LNHDA and SQIVND. Trimming costs V 3 bases and J 4 bases, and their ends lie 16 bases apart.

Source material: peripheral blood. This receptor was obtained from a human donor with COVID-19, enrolled during active disease. The donor label of this sample is uncertain. The V and J segments used are TRBV19 and TRBJ1-5, with no reliable assignment of the D segment. The bases are TGTGCCAGTAGTATGCCGGCGATGGGCGAGAATCAGCCCCAGCATTTT. Its coded protein is CASSMPAMGENQPQHF.